The T cell receptor (beta chain) under discussion was sequenced for a study of T-cell memory formation after mild COVID-19. Study at large: The two donors had largely donor-specific TCR clusters. The study, taken as a whole, reports: Still unconfirmed is whether the second-wave clones peaking on day 37 recognized SARS-CoV-2. Detection of some responders pre-infection suggested pre-existing cross-reactive memory T cells participated.

A few counts support this clonotype. Antigen: not known. The CDR3 sequence is 14 residues long. Trimming pared 3 bases from V and 0 bases from J, leaving 10 bases between. Germline V gene data show CDR1 as SGHDT and CDR2 as YYEEEE. TCRdb called the 5' RACE reads again in MiXCR, with one record for every CDR3 protein. The repertoire holds some 150,000 distinct CDR3 sequences, with about 19% as singletons. Sequenced material: PBMCs or a T cell subset sorted from them (not recorded which). This clonotype originated in an adult woman who had mild COVID-19 (a few samples of this study predate the infection). Cell type and time point are not known. The rearrangement joins TRBV5-6 to TRBJ2-7; D is uncertain. CDR3 residues: CASSSTPASYEQYF. For the CDR3, the DNA is TGTGCCAGCAGCTCCACCCCCGCCTCCTACGAGCAGTACTTC.